The 19 T cell receptor beta chains below come from one sample, sequenced in a study of shared clonotypes between healthy human individuals. Naive CD8 populations comprised CD45RO-negative cells positively selected for CCR7, excluding terminally differentiated effector memory CD45RA+ cells. Using immunoSEQ multiplex PCR, the repertoire was profiled, and TCRdb retains in-frame clones only, with some absent. The sample consists of 800,000 to 950,000 clones, roughly 96% of them appearing once. Sequencing was carried out using naive CD8+ T cells sorted from blood. Receptors originate from a man under 40 in good health.

V and J are TRBV27 and TRBJ2-1; D might be TRBD1 (5 bases). V lost 4 bases and J lost 2, with 15 bases in between. Germline lookup yields CDR1 MNHEY and CDR2 SMNVEV (reference sequence). This CDR3 is 16 amino acids long. CDR3 in amino acids: CASSSGSRYPYNEQFF. CDR3 bases: TGTGCCAGCAGTTCAGGGTCTCGCTACCCCTACAATGAGCAGTTCTTC.

The chain uses TRBV28 and TRBJ2-1; D may correspond to TRBD1 or TRBD2 (5 bases each). Trimming cost V 3 bases and J 7 bases, with 19 bases left between them. CDR3 length equals 16 residues. Germline values: CDR1 MDHEN, CDR2 SYDVKM. CDR3 residues: CASSFYQGEATNEQFF. The CDR3 DNA sequence: TGTGCCAGCAGTTTTTACCAGGGAGAGGCTACTAATGAGCAGTTCTTC.

This chain links TRBV10-1 with TRBJ2-1; weak D call: TRBD1 (6 bases). Germline CDR1 WNHNN, CDR2 SYGVQD (reference sequence). Trimming removed 3 bases at V and 7 bases at J, with 13 bases between. The CDR3 consists of 14 residues. The CDR3 DNA sequence: TGCGCCAGCAGTGATGGTCAGAGGGGGAATGAGCAGTTCTTC. Encoded protein: CASSDGQRGNEQFF.

The chain combines TRBV11-2 with TRBJ2-7; D is undetermined. This CDR3 has 13 residues. The germline V and J ends were trimmed by 5 bases and 2 bases, with 10 bases remaining between them. Germline CDR1 reads SGHAT; CDR2 reads FQNNGV. CDR3 sequence (DNA): TGTGCCAGCAGCCCAACCCCACCCTACGAGCAGTACTTC. As protein: CASSPTPPYEQYF.

This chain connects TRBV6-5 to TRBJ2-5; D tentatively fits TRBD1 or TRBD2 (5 bases each). Germline V gene lookup returns CDR1 MNHEY and CDR2 SVGAGI. The CDR3 covers 15 residues. V gave up 2 bases and J gave up 3 bases, with 13 bases separating them. The CDR3 sequence: CASSYGDPRKETQYF. The CDR3 DNA reads as TGTGCCAGCAGTTACGGGGACCCACGAAAAGAGACCCAGTACTTC.

The chain links TRBV29-1 to TRBJ2-7, with TRBD2 matching over 10 bases. The V segment lost 5 bases and the J segment 9 bases; nucleotides outside the gene matches: 13. CDR3 length equals 14 residues. The germline gives CDR1 SQVTM, CDR2 ANQGSEA. The CDR3 DNA is TGCAGCGTTACCGGGACTAGCGCCTCTACGGGGCAGTACTTC. This encodes CSVTGTSASTGQYF.

The chain couples TRBV7-9 to TRBJ1-1; D remains ambiguous. The CDR3 length is 17 residues. CDR1 and CDR2 (germline): SEHNR, FQNEAQ (reference sequence). V was pared by 5 bases and J by 1 base, with 20 bases between. The CDR3 DNA reads as TGTGCCAGCAGCACCCTCTACGGCAGGACGCAGAACACTGAAGCTTTCTTT. This translates into CASSTLYGRTQNTEAFF. Full variable domain (remainder filled in from reference TRBV7-9 and TRBJ1-1): DTGVSQNPRHKITKRGQNVTFRCDPISEHNRLYWYRQTLGQGPEFLTYFQNEAQLEKSRLLSDRFSAERPKGSFSTLEIQRTEQGDSAMYLCASSTLYGRTQNTEAFFGQGTRLTVV.

The V and J genes are TRBV9 and TRBJ2-5, with a possible D match to TRBD2 (7 bases). Germline loops: CDR1 SGDLS, CDR2 YYNGEE. Trimming cost V 0 bases and J 5 bases, with 14 bases left between them. The CDR3 is 15 amino acids. The CDR3 sequence: CASSVEGGRRETQYF. The CDR3 coding sequence is TGTGCCAGCAGCGTAGAGGGGGGGCGTCGGGAGACCCAGTACTTC.

This rearrangement joins TRBV11-2 to TRBJ2-7; no clear D. The CDR3 consists of 14 residues. Germline CDR1 and CDR2: SGHAT and FQNNGV. Trimming pared 5 bases from V and 1 base from J, leaving 12 bases between. The CDR3 DNA reads as TGTGCCAGCAGCCCAACAATCGGATCCTACGAGCAGTACTTC. Translation: CASSPTIGSYEQYF.

CDR3 sequence (DNA): TGTGCCAGCAGCTTCCCCGCACTGAACACTGAAGCTTTCTTT. Amino acids: CASSFPALNTEAFF. The rearrangement joins TRBV7-9 to TRBJ1-1; D is undetermined. The CDR3 totals 14 residues. Germline loops: CDR1 SEHNR, CDR2 FQNEAQ (reference sequence). V shed 3 bases and J shed 0 bases, with 8 bases lying between them. Full variable domain (rest looked up from reference TRBV7-9 and TRBJ1-1): DTGVSQNPRHKITKRGQNVTFRCDPISEHNRLYWYRQTLGQGPEFLTYFQNEAQLEKSRLLSDRFSAERPKGSFSTLEIQRTEQGDSAMYLCASSFPALNTEAFFGQGTRLTVV.

V gene TRBV11-2 combines with J gene TRBJ2-3; D perhaps matches TRBD2 (6 bases). This CDR3 is built from 16 residues. Deletions cut 5 bases from V and 3 bases from J, with 18 bases between. Germline CDR1 reads SGHAT; CDR2 reads FQNNGV. CDR3 loop: CASSRRGPSATDTQYF. As DNA, the CDR3 is TGTGCCAGCAGCAGAAGGGGTCCTAGCGCAACAGATACGCAGTATTTT.

This clone was observed once. The chain couples TRBV11-2 to TRBJ2-1, with a weak D call TRBD2 (5 bases). The CDR3 sequence is 12 residues long. V was shortened by 4 bases and J by 10 bases, with 11 bases between the two germline ends. In germline, CDR1 is SGHAT, CDR2 FQNNGV. The CDR3 loop reads CASSSIGGEQFF. CDR3 DNA sequence: TGTGCCAGCAGCTCGATAGGAGGCGAGCAGTTCTTC.

The rearrangement uses TRBV29-1 and TRBJ2-5; TRBD2 agrees at 11 bases. The CDR3 sequence is 20 residues long. The V gene end was trimmed by 4 bases and the J gene end by 4 bases; junction bases not matched to a gene: 23. From germline, CDR1 is SQVTM and CDR2 ANQGSEA. The CDR3 loop reads CSVAGANYPSLAGGPETQYF. The CDR3 region has the DNA TGCAGCGTTGCCGGAGCAAACTACCCGAGTTTAGCGGGAGGGCCAGAGACCCAGTACTTC.

The gene calls are TRBV7-9 and TRBJ2-3, with unresolved D. The germline CDR1 and CDR2 sequences are SEHNR and FQNEAQ (reference sequence). V lost 8 bases and J lost 9, with 15 bases in between. The CDR3 extends over 12 amino acids. The CDR3 region is CASQLVVETQYF. CDR3 in DNA: TGTGCCAGCCAGCTGGTAGTAGAGACGCAGTATTTT.

The V gene is TRBV7-6, the J gene TRBJ2-1, with D possibly matching TRBD2 (7 bases). Trimming left V 1 base short and J 0 bases short, with 13 bases between. Germline assignment: CDR1 SGHVS and CDR2 FNYEAQ. CDR3 length equals 17 residues. The chain's CDR3 is CASSLGSGTNSYNEQFF. CDR3 nucleotide sequence: TGTGCCAGCAGCTTAGGGAGCGGGACAAACTCCTACAATGAGCAGTTCTTC.

On this clone itself: One end of the junction varies from germline; a read error may be responsible. The CDR3 protein is CASSLALTGDGEQFF. The CDR3 DNA is TGTGCCAGCAGCCTAGCCTTGACAGGGGACGGTGAGCAGTTCTTC. The genes are TRBV7-9 and TRBJ2-1, with 8 bases identical to TRBD1. The germline V gene encodes CDR1 SEHNR and CDR2 FQNEAQ (reference sequence). The CDR3 runs 15 residues. The full variable domain, completed using reference TRBV7-9 and TRBJ2-1, is DTGVSQNPRHKITKRGQNVTFRCDPISEHNRLYWYRQTLGQGPEFLTYFQNEAQLEKSRLLSDRFSAERPKGSFSTLEIQRTEQGDSAMYLCASSLALTGDGEQFFGPGTRLTVL.

The chain employs TRBV4-2 and TRBJ2-1, with D uncertain. Trimming cost V 0 bases and J 12 bases, with 12 bases left between them. Germline V CDR1 and CDR2: LGHNA, YNFKEQ. The CDR3 spans 13 residues. In DNA form, the CDR3 reads TGTGCCAGCAGCCAAGATCCCCAACGGGCGCAGTTCTTC. It is translated as CASSQDPQRAQFF.

The J gene is TRBJ2-7, the V gene TRBV7-9, with D hard to call. The V and J ends lost 4 bases and 3 bases respectively, with 19 bases between them. The CDR3 is 16 amino acids. Germline CDR1 SEHNR, CDR2 FQNEAQ (reference sequence). The CDR3 is CASSSGRTSPDYEQYF. CDR3 nucleotide sequence: TGTGCCAGCAGCTCTGGACGAACATCTCCCGACTACGAGCAGTACTTC.

The rearrangement links TRBV5-8 to TRBJ2-5; D might be TRBD1 (6 bases). The CDR3 sequence is 13 residues long. The V gene lost 1 base and the J gene lost 3 bases, with 7 bases spanning the gap. Looked up from germline, CDR1 is SGHTS and CDR2 is YDEGEE. The CDR3 region is CASSLSGEETQYF. The DNA for the CDR3 is TGTGCCAGCAGCTTGTCAGGGGAAGAGACCCAGTACTTC. Supplemented by reference TRBV5-8 and TRBJ2-5, the full variable domain reads EAGVTQSPTHLIKTRGQQATLRCSPISGHTSVYWYQQALGLGLQFLLWYDEGEERNRGNFPPRFSGRQFPNYSSELNVNALELEDSALYLCASSLSGEETQYFGPGTRLLVL.